A selection of T cell receptor beta chains follows, all from one sample in a study of blood T cell repertoires in COVID-19. Sequencing used immunoSEQ multiplex PCR; TCRdb keeps in-frame clones, though not all of them. The sample holds about 50,000 clones; more than 70% are singletons and the top ten take about 18%. The sequencing sample was made of peripheral blood. The source of these receptors is a human donor in a cohort sampled during active COVID-19. Both conserved end residues are part of each CDR3. A D gene is named only where the DNA matches it firmly. The size entry is marked missing in some rows and otherwise reads once, few, many or a size class.

d_call j_call v_call clone_size cdr3_aa cdr3_nt
NA TRBJ1-2 TRBV3-1/TRBV3-2 few CASSQEAGALSNYGYTF TGTGCCAGCAGCCAAGAGGCAGGGGCCCTCTCTAACTATGGCTACACCTTC
NA TRBJ1-1 TRBV29-1 NA CSVGGRSTEAFF TGCAGCGTTGGGGGCAGGAGCACTGAAGCTTTCTTT
TRBD1 TRBJ1-1 TRBV14 NA CASSRTGLEAFF TGTGCCAGCAGCCGGACAGGGCTTGAAGCTTTCTTT
TRBD1 TRBJ2-2 TRBV2 NA CASSEAPQGAGELFF TGTGCCAGCAGTGAGGCCCCCCAGGGGGCCGGGGAGCTGTTTTTT
TRBD1 TRBJ2-5 TRBV2 NA CASSQQGRSETQYF TGTGCCAGCAGCCAACAGGGGCGATCCGAGACCCAGTACTTC
NA TRBJ2-6 TRBV4-3 once CASSQEARSTGANVLTF TGCGCCAGCAGCCAAGAGGCTCGGAGTACTGGGGCCAACGTCCTGACTTTC
NA TRBJ2-7 TRBV9 NA CASSVEEHHEQYF TGTGCCAGCAGCGTTGAGGAGCACCACGAGCAGTACTTC
TRBD1 TRBJ1-4 TRBV4-1 NA CASSQVGGANEKLFF TGCGCCAGCAGCCAAGTAGGGGGCGCGAATGAAAAACTGTTTTTT
TRBD1 TRBJ1-1 TRBV7-2 NA CASSLRQGRITEAFF TGTGCCAGCAGCCTCAGACAGGGAAGGATAACTGAAGCTTTCTTT
NA TRBJ1-1 TRBV24-1 NA CATSGGGDMNTEAFF TGTGCCACCAGTGGTGGTGGGGACATGAACACTGAAGCTTTCTTT
NA TRBJ1-5 TRBV4-2 NA CASSQGSGGPDNQPQHF TGTGCCAGCAGCCAAGGGAGCGGGGGCCCAGACAATCAGCCCCAGCATTTT
TRBD1 TRBJ1-2 TRBV6-5 NA CASSPGTAKFYGYTF TGTGCCAGCAGCCCCGGGACAGCCAAGTTCTATGGCTACACCTTC
TRBD2 TRBJ2-1 TRBV6-5 NA CASRISGGIYNEQFF TGTGCCAGCAGGATCAGCGGGGGGATCTACAATGAGCAGTTCTTC
NA TRBJ1-4 TRBV4-3 few CASSQDGGTANEKLFF TGCGCCAGCAGCCAAGATGGGGGGACTGCGAATGAAAAACTGTTTTTT
NA TRBJ2-7 TRBV3-1/TRBV3-2 NA CASRRGGATYEQYF TGTGCCAGCAGGAGGGGGGGGGCTACCTACGAGCAGTACTTC
NA TRBJ1-5 TRBV28 NA CASSLRQGPFQPQHF TGTGCCAGCAGTTTGCGGCAGGGTCCCTTCCAGCCCCAGCATTTT
NA TRBJ2-3 TRBV6-2/TRBV6-3 NA CASSYIPTLTDTQYF TGTGCCAGCAGTTACATACCTACTCTTACAGATACGCAGTATTTT
TRBD1 TRBJ2-2 TRBV6-2/TRBV6-3 NA CASRPPGQENTGELFF TGTGCCAGCAGACCTCCGGGACAGGAGAACACCGGGGAGCTGTTTTTT
NA TRBJ1-1 TRBV3-1/TRBV3-2 NA CASSQSAVMNTEAFF TGTGCCAGCAGCCAAAGTGCGGTAATGAACACTGAAGCTTTCTTT
NA TRBJ1-4 TRBV14 NA CASSPQTLGGEKLFF TGTGCCAGCAGCCCTCAAACCTTAGGAGGTGAAAAACTGTTTTTT
NA TRBJ1-2 TRBV6-5 NA CASSYSSQRGPYGYTF TGTGCCAGCAGTTACTCGTCACAGCGGGGCCCCTATGGCTACACCTTC
TRBD1 TRBJ1-2 TRBV19 NA CASSPRQGGYTF TGTGCCAGTAGTCCCAGACAGGGCGGCTACACCTTC
NA TRBJ2-7 TRBV28 NA CASSLAAAGSYEQYF TGTGCCAGCAGTTTAGCCGCCGCGGGCTCCTACGAGCAGTACTTC
TRBD1 TRBJ1-3 TRBV7-2 NA CASSLTGGGGNTIYF TGTGCCAGCAGCCTAACAGGGGGCGGTGGAAACACCATATATTTT
NA TRBJ1-4 TRBV7-9 NA CASQPGGEKLFF TGTGCCAGCCAACCGGGAGGGGAAAAACTGTTTTTT
NA TRBJ1-6 TRBV9 NA CASSLKAGGGDSPLHF TGTGCCAGCAGCCTAAAGGCGGGGGGAGGGGATTCACCCCTCCACTTT
NA TRBJ2-2 TRBV7-2 NA CASSLVWTPNTGELFF TGTGCCAGCAGCTTAGTTTGGACACCGAACACCGGGGAGCTGTTTTTT
NA TRBJ2-7 TRBV19 NA CASSQGGPSYEQYF TGTGCCAGTAGCCAGGGAGGCCCCTCCTACGAGCAGTACTTC
TRBD2 TRBJ2-1 TRBV5-6 NA CASSSGLAGGEQFF TGTGCCAGCAGCTCGGGACTAGCGGGGGGTGAGCAGTTCTTC
NA TRBJ2-3 TRBV7-9 NA CASSLAGGPTDTQYF TGTGCCAGCAGCTTAGCGGGGGGGCCAACAGATACGCAGTATTTT
NA TRBJ1-5 TRBV7-2 NA CASSLLTANNQPQHF TGTGCCAGCAGCTTATTGACAGCTAACAATCAGCCCCAGCATTTT
NA TRBJ1-1 TRBV30 NA CAWSTGMSTEAFF TGTGCCTGGAGCACAGGGATGAGCACTGAAGCTTTCTTT
TRBD1 TRBJ1-2 TRBV3-1/TRBV3-2 NA CASSQVRQGSNYGYTF TGTGCCAGCAGCCAAGTAAGACAGGGATCGAACTATGGCTACACCTTC
TRBD1 TRBJ2-7 TRBV10-3 NA CAIRDRAYEQYF TGTGCCATCCGGGACAGGGCATACGAGCAGTACTTC
NA TRBJ1-2 TRBV12-1 NA CASNEPRGETGGGGYTF TGTGCCAGCAACGAACCTCGAGGGGAGACAGGGGGTGGTGGCTACACCTTC
NA TRBJ1-1 TRBV18 NA CASSAQGARNTEAFF TGTGCCAGCTCCGCCCAAGGGGCCAGGAACACTGAAGCTTTCTTT
TRBD2 TRBJ2-1 TRBV3-1/TRBV3-2 NA CASSQNGAGGRNEQFF TGTGCCAGCAGCCAGAACGGAGCGGGGGGGAGGAATGAGCAGTTCTTC
NA TRBJ1-5 TRBV6-5 NA CASSYSRPGYSFPQHF TGTGCCAGCAGTTACTCCAGGCCGGGATATAGCTTCCCCCAGCATTTT
NA TRBJ2-7 TRBV7-2 once CASSVQGEQYF TGTGCCAGCAGCGTACAGGGCGAGCAGTACTTC
NA TRBJ2-1 TRBV2 NA CASRDRGSYNEQFF TGTGCCAGCAGAGATAGGGGTTCGTACAATGAGCAGTTCTTC
NA TRBJ1-2 TRBV10-2 NA CATLKGALYGYTF TGCGCCACCCTAAAAGGGGCTCTCTATGGCTACACCTTC
NA TRBJ1-2 TRBV30 NA CAWSAAGGQGYTF TGTGCCTGGAGTGCCGCGGGGGGCCAAGGCTACACCTTC
TRBD2 TRBJ2-5 TRBV3-1/TRBV3-2 NA CASSQGSGGAWETQYF TGTGCCAGCAGCCAAGGTAGCGGGGGGGCCTGGGAGACCCAGTACTTC
TRBD1 TRBJ2-3 TRBV19 NA CASTDAGGEWVKQYF TGTGCCAGTACAGACGCAGGGGGCGAGTGGGTTAAGCAGTATTTT
TRBD2 TRBJ2-1 TRBV10-1 NA CASSDPGGIYNEQFF TGCGCCAGCAGTGATCCGGGGGGGATTTACAATGAGCAGTTCTTC
TRBD2 TRBJ2-7 TRBV2 few CASSEGAGGYEQYF TGTGCCAGCAGTGAAGGAGCGGGGGGATACGAGCAGTACTTC
TRBD1 TRBJ1-6 TRBV5-1 NA CASSFTGERSPLHF TGCGCCAGCAGCTTTACAGGGGAGCGGTCACCCCTCCACTTT
NA TRBJ1-2 TRBV10-1 NA CASSVTQIRGFNRPKSLPYGYTF TGCGCCAGCAGTGTTACCCAAATCCGGGGGTTCAATCGACCCAAATCACTCCCCTATGGCTACACCTTC
NA TRBJ2-7 TRBV15 NA CATSRDIRESEQYF TGTGCCACCAGCAGAGATATCAGGGAAAGCGAGCAGTACTTC
NA TRBJ1-6 TRBV7-2 NA CASSPQGPGSPLHF TGTGCCAGCAGCCCGCAGGGGCCCGGGTCACCCCTCCACTTT
TRBD1 TRBJ2-7 TRBV19 few CASSLPTGGVHYEQYF TGTGCCAGTAGTCTCCCGACAGGGGGGGTTCACTACGAGCAGTACTTC